This entry lists 4 T cell receptor beta chains sequenced from one sample in a study of T cells in Graves' hyperthyroidism and ophthalmopathy. RNA transcripts served as the template for amplifying TCR beta CDR3 regions. A first-round RT-PCR of the TCR CDR3 used the HTBI primer set. In TCRdb, the multiplex PCR reads were re-called with MiXCR into one record per CDR3 protein. The data contain fewer than 650,000 distinct CDR3 sequences, approximately 49% of them singletons. Sequences were obtained from peripheral blood or thyroid tissue (not recorded which). Receptor source: an adult woman with Graves' disease, either hyperthyroidism or ophthalmopathy (not recorded which).

This chain links TRBV2 with TRBJ2-7, with D possibly matching TRBD2 (5 bases). Germline V gene lookup returns CDR1 SNHLY and CDR2 FYNNEI. Trimming cost V 6 bases and J 4 bases, with 19 bases left between them. The CDR3 has 15 amino acids. The CDR3 loop is CASSLRGLASYEQYF. CDR3 in DNA: TGTGCCAGCAGCCTACGTGGACTGGCTTCATACGAGCAGTACTTC.

This chain links TRBV15 with TRBJ2-5, with 8 bases fitting TRBD2. This CDR3 has 14 amino acids. The germline gives CDR1 LNHNV, CDR2 YYDKDF (reference sequence). V lost 3 bases, J lost 5 bases, and 5 bases stayed unmatched. The CDR3 loop reads CATSSPGGGETQYF. CDR3 coding DNA: TGTGCCACCAGCAGCCCGGGAGGGGGGGAGACCCAGTACTTC.

In DNA form, the CDR3 reads TGTGCCAGGAGGGACGGGCGATCCTACGAGCAGTACTTC. Residues: CARRDGRSYEQYF. This chain links TRBV19 with TRBJ2-7; D is perhaps TRBD1 or TRBD2 (5 bases each). V shed 9 bases and J shed 1 base, with 13 bases lying between them. Germline CDR1 LNHDA, CDR2 SQIVND (reference sequence). This CDR3 region has 13 residues.

The table lists this clonotype with many counts. The rearrangement joins TRBV20-1 to TRBJ1-6, with 7 bases aligning to TRBD1. The CDR3 is 15 residues long. The germline CDR1 and CDR2 sequences are DFQATT and SNEGSKA (reference sequence). The V and J ends lost 7 bases and 3 bases, in that order; junction bases with no gene match: 9. The CDR3 nucleotides read TGCAGTGGCAGGGTACAGGGGCTCTATAATTCACCCCTCCACTTT. Its translation is CSGRVQGLYNSPLHF.